Shown below are 13 T cell receptor beta chains from a single sample sequenced in a study of blood T cell repertoires in COVID-19. The protocol was immunoSEQ multiplex PCR, while the TCRdb copy is restricted to in-frame clones and leaves out a portion. Of fewer than 700,000 clones listed, 85% to 90% are singletons. The sequenced sample was peripheral blood. All receptors derive from a woman aged 45-65 years with COVID-19, enrolled during active disease.

The chain combines TRBV5-1 with TRBJ2-3, with 7 bases identical to TRBD2. The V segment lost 4 bases and the J segment 4 bases; nucleotides outside the gene matches: 6. The CDR3 runs to 14 residues. Germline CDR1 and CDR2: SGHRS and YFSETQ. DNA for the CDR3: TGCGCCAGCAGCGGCGGGAGATTACCAGATACGCAGTATTTT. This sequence encodes CASSGGRLPDTQYF. The full variable domain, in which reference TRBV5-1 and TRBJ2-3 provide the parts outside the CDR3, is KAGVTQTPRYLIKTRGQQVTLSCSPISGHRSVSWYQQTPGQGLQFLFEYFSETQRNKGNFPGRFSGRQFSNSRSEMNVSTLELGDSALYLCASSGGRLPDTQYFGPGTRLTVL.

The V gene is TRBV5-6, the J gene TRBJ2-3, with TRBD2 as a possible D gene (5 bases). V shed 4 bases and J shed 4 bases, with 16 bases lying between them. Per germline, CDR1 SGHDT and CDR2 YYEEEE. The CDR3 totals 15 residues. The CDR3 region is CASSPRGIRADTQYF. The DNA for the CDR3 is TGTGCCAGCAGCCCCCGGGGAATCCGGGCAGATACGCAGTATTTT.

The chain links TRBV19 to TRBJ2-7; D gene uncertain. V lost 3 bases and J 1 base, leaving 10 bases between the germline ends. Germline V CDR1 and CDR2: LNHDA, SQIVND (reference sequence). This CDR3 is built from 14 residues. The DNA of the CDR3 is TGTGCCAGTAGTATCGGTGGTGAGTCCTACGAGCAGTACTTC. As protein: CASSIGGESYEQYF.

This chain links TRBV27 with TRBJ2-1; the match to TRBD2 covers 9 bases. CDR3 length equals 15 residues. Germline V gives CDR1 MNHEY, CDR2 SMNVEV (reference sequence). The J segment lost 10 bases and the V segment lost 3 bases, leaving 10 bases of the junction unmatched. CDR3 sequence reads: CASSFPRGGAYEQFF. The CDR3 bases are TGTGCCAGCAGTTTCCCCCGCGGGGGGGCTTACGAGCAGTTCTTC.

The chain uses TRBV19 and TRBJ2-3; D gene uncertain. From germline, CDR1 is LNHDA and CDR2 SQIVND (reference sequence). Trimming took 1 base from V and 1 from J, leaving 6 bases between them. The CDR3 is 14 amino acids. In DNA, the CDR3 is TGTGCCAGTAGTATAGTCCCCGGCACAGATACGCAGTATTTT. Amino acids: CASSIVPGTDTQYF.

The chain combines TRBV2 with TRBJ2-1; 11 nucleotides match TRBD2. The CDR3 is 15 residues long. J gave up 4 bases and V 5 bases, and 4 bases lay outside the gene matches. Germline V gene sequence: CDR1 SNHLY, CDR2 FYNNEI. CDR3 coding DNA: TGTGCCAGCAGTTTAGCGGGGGGGGCTTACAATGAGCAGTTCTTC. Protein product: CASSLAGGAYNEQFF.

The gene calls are TRBV5-5 and TRBJ2-2, with D maybe TRBD1 (6 bases). Deletions cut 0 bases from V and 0 bases from J, with 6 bases between. CDR1 and CDR2 (germline): SGHKS, YYEKEE (reference sequence). This CDR3 is built from 15 residues. Here the CDR3 reads CASSLGTANTGELFF. Here the CDR3 DNA reads TGTGCCAGCAGCTTGGGGACAGCGAACACCGGGGAGCTGTTTTTT.

The chain is built from TRBV6-5 and TRBJ1-2; D gene ambiguous. CDR1 is MNHEY, CDR2 SVGAGI, per germline. This CDR3 region has 12 residues. Trimming left V 7 bases short and J 3 bases short, with 9 bases between. CDR3 residues: CASNQVYYGYTF. CDR3 DNA: TGTGCCAGCAATCAGGTCTACTATGGCTACACCTTC.

In DNA form, the CDR3 reads TGTGCCAGCAGTGATGGACAGGCGCCCTTCTATGGCTACACCTTC. Translation gives CASSDGQAPFYGYTF. V is TRBV5-6 and J is TRBJ1-2, with 7 bases fitting TRBD1. This CDR3 contains 15 residues. Germline V lookup: CDR1 SGHDT, CDR2 YYEEEE. Trimming took 5 bases from V and 4 from J; bases not matched to a gene: 11.

The chain employs TRBV5-5 and TRBJ1-6; 7 bases match TRBD1. The CDR3 has 14 residues. Germline trimming cut 2 bases from V and 9 bases from J; bases unmatched to any gene: 5. Germline lookup yields CDR1 SGHKS and CDR2 YYEKEE (reference sequence). The DNA of the CDR3 is TGTGCCAGCAGCTTAGGGGGCGCGAGTTCACCCCTCCACTTT. Protein product: CASSLGGASSPLHF. Drawing the rest from reference TRBV5-5 and TRBJ1-6, the complete variable domain is DAGVTQSPTHLIKTRGQQVTLRCSPISGHKSVSWYQQVLGQGPQFIFQYYEKEERGRGNFPDRFSARQFPNYSSELNVNALLLGDSALYLCASSLGGASSPLHFGNGTRLTVT.

The rearrangement joins TRBV3-1 (or the pseudogene TRBV3-2) to TRBJ2-3; D is undetermined. Germline values: CDR1 LGHDT, CDR2 YNNKEL (reference sequence). This CDR3 region has 16 residues. Trimming took 2 bases from V and 4 from J, leaving 16 bases between them. The CDR3 DNA is TGTGCCAGCAGCCAATTGAATGCGGCAAGCCCAGATACGCAGTATTTT. This sequence encodes CASSQLNAASPDTQYF.

The genes are TRBV10-2 and TRBJ1-5; D ambiguous. CDR1 and CDR2 (germline): WSHSY, SAAADI. The CDR3 runs 12 residues. The germline V and J ends were trimmed by 3 bases and 8 bases, with 8 bases remaining between them. CDR3 coding DNA: TGCGCCAGCAGTGATCCGCGAGAGCCCCAGCATTTT. It codes for CASSDPREPQHF.

The chain has TRBV24-1 and TRBJ1-5; TRBD1 aligns across 8 bases. V shed 3 bases and J 6 bases; nucleotides not matched to a gene: 9. CDR1 and CDR2 from the germline V gene are KGHDR and SFDVKD. CDR3 size: 16 residues. The CDR3: CATSDDSGGWGQPQHF. Here the CDR3 DNA reads TGTGCCACCAGTGATGATTCAGGGGGCTGGGGTCAGCCCCAGCATTTT.